This is a list of T cell receptor beta chains from one sample in a study of cytomegalovirus exposure and HLA in healthy donors. Using immunoSEQ multiplex PCR, the repertoire was profiled, and TCRdb retains in-frame clones only, with some absent. The data show 95,000 to 150,000 clones, 80% seen once. Material for sequencing was PBMCs. The origin of the receptors is a man aged 30 to 45 in good health and CMV-seronegative. The CDR3 runs from the conserved cysteine through the conserved F or W. A D gene is named only where the DNA matches it firmly. Only part of the rows carry a size: once, few, many, or a class if the clone is expanded.

V	D	J	size	DNA	CDR3
TRBV5-1	TRBD1	TRBJ2-4	NA	TGCGCCAGCAGCACTTTGTGGACAGGGGACCCTCAAAACAGTCAGTACTTC	CASSTLWTGDPQNSQYF
TRBV2	TRBD2	TRBJ2-1	NA	TGTGCCAGTGGCGGGGGTTTCTCCTACAATGAGCAGTTCTTC	CASGGGFSYNEQFF
TRBV9	NA	TRBJ2-1	NA	TGTGCCAGCAGCGTGGGGTCAGGGAATCTCTACAATGAGCAGTTCTTC	CASSVGSGNLYNEQFF
TRBV5-1	NA	TRBJ2-2	NA	TGCGCCAGCAGCTTGCGCGGGGATACCGGGGAGCTGTTTTTT	CASSLRGDTGELFF
TRBV5-1	NA	TRBJ1-1	NA	TGCGCCAGCAGCTTGGTAGCCGGGGGTGAAGCTTTCTTT	CASSLVAGGEAFF
TRBV5-1	NA	TRBJ2-2	NA	TGCGCCAGCAGCTTGGTATCTAACACCGGGGAGCTGTTTTTT	CASSLVSNTGELFF
TRBV10-2	TRBD1	TRBJ1-2	NA	TGCGCCAGCAGCTATACGGGACAGAAGCATGGCTACACCTTC	CASSYTGQKHGYTF
TRBV4-2	TRBD2	TRBJ2-3	NA	TGTGCCAGCAGCCGGACTAGCGGGGGGGCCACAGATACGCAGTATTTT	CASSRTSGGATDTQYF
TRBV15	TRBD2	TRBJ2-1	NA	TGTGCCACCAGCAGAGCGGGGGGGTGCAATGAGCAGTTCTTC	CATSRAGGCNEQFF
TRBV2	NA	TRBJ2-7	NA	TGTGCCAGCAGTGAAGCGCTGGGGGGACCCCTTTACGAGCAGTACTTC	CASSEALGGPLYEQYF
TRBV4-1	TRBD1	TRBJ2-3	NA	TGCGCCAGCAGCAGGGACAGGACTAGCACAGATACGCAGTATTTT	CASSRDRTSTDTQYF
TRBV7-2	TRBD1	TRBJ2-1	NA	TGTGCCCTAGTGGGGGGCAGGGGGCAGGATGAGCAGTTCTTC	CALVGGRGQDEQFF
TRBV12-2	NA	TRBJ2-5	NA	TGTGCAAGTCGCTTAGTGGACAGGGATGAGACCCAGTACTTC	CASRLVDRDETQYF
TRBV5-6	NA	TRBJ1-5	few	TGTGCCAGCCCGGGCAGGGCCCTGAGCAATCAGCCCCAGCATTTT	CASPGRALSNQPQHF
TRBV19	TRBD1	TRBJ2-1	NA	TGTGCCAGTAGTATGGTACAGGGGATAGCGAGGAATGAGCAGTTCTTC	CASSMVQGIARNEQFF
TRBV2	TRBD1	TRBJ1-2	NA	TGTGCCAGCAGTGGCTCGCCGGGACAGGGGGCCGGCTACACCTTC	CASSGSPGQGAGYTF
TRBV13	NA	TRBJ2-5	NA	TGTGCCAGCAGCTTGACAGTCATCCAAGAGACCCAGTACTTC	CASSLTVIQETQYF
TRBV6-6	NA	TRBJ2-3	few	TGTGCCAGCAGCCTATCAAAGCGCCACACAGATACGCAGTATTTT	CASSLSKRHTDTQYF
TRBV12-5	TRBD1	TRBJ1-3	NA	TGTGCTAGTGGTCAACAGGGGGCCCATTTT	CASGQQGAHF
TRBV5-8	TRBD1	TRBJ2-1	NA	TGTGCCAGCAGCGGCCCGGGACAGGGCTCCTACAATGAGCAGTTCTTC	CASSGPGQGSYNEQFF
TRBV7-2	NA	TRBJ2-5	NA	TGTGCCAGCAGCTTAGCGCCCAGATCCACCCAGTACTTC	CASSLAPRSTQYF
TRBV5-1	TRBD2	TRBJ2-7	NA	TGCGCCAGCAGCTTGGAGGGGACTACTTCCTACGAGCAGTACTTC	CASSLEGTTSYEQYF
TRBV4-3	NA	TRBJ2-5	NA	TGCGCCAGCAGCCCTGTCCCTGGACAGCCAGAGACCCAGTACTTC	CASSPVPGQPETQYF
TRBV6-5	NA	TRBJ1-5	NA	TGTGCCAGCAGTTACGCCCCCCGGGGTCAGCCCCAGCATTTT	CASSYAPRGQPQHF
TRBV6-1	NA	TRBJ2-5	NA	TGTGCCAGCAGTGAGTTGTCTGAGACCCAGTACTTC	CASSELSETQYF
TRBV5-5	NA	TRBJ1-4	few	TGTGCCAGCAGCTCCCAGGGGTTTGGTGAAAAACTGTTTTTT	CASSSQGFGEKLFF
TRBV6-5	TRBD1	TRBJ1-1	NA	TGTGCCAGCAGTTACTCAGGGACAGGGTGGACTGAAGCTTTCTTT	CASSYSGTGWTEAFF
TRBV11-2	NA	TRBJ2-1	few	TGTGCCAGCAGCTTAGTGGGGACATGGGGCAATGAGCAGTTCTTC	CASSLVGTWGNEQFF
TRBV5-1	TRBD1	TRBJ1-1	once	TGCGCCAGCAGCTTGTCAGGGGGCGGCACTGAAGCTTTCTTT	CASSLSGGGTEAFF
TRBV7-9	NA	TRBJ2-3	NA	TGTGCCAGCAGCTTATCAGTAGGGGGCACAGATACGCAGTATTTT	CASSLSVGGTDTQYF
TRBV5-1	TRBD1	TRBJ2-5	NA	TGCGCCAGCAGCTTGGGACAGGGCTGGAAGACCCAGTACTTC	CASSLGQGWKTQYF
TRBV7-2	NA	TRBJ2-3	NA	TGTGCCAGCAGCTTGGACTGGGGCACAGATACGCAGTATTTT	CASSLDWGTDTQYF
TRBV10-3	TRBD1	TRBJ2-7	NA	TGTGCCATCAGCTCTTTCCGGACAGGATACGAGCAGTACTTC	CAISSFRTGYEQYF
TRBV18	TRBD1	TRBJ2-1	NA	TGTGCCAGCTCAGCGGGACAGGGGCTTCTCAATGAGCAGTTCTTC	CASSAGQGLLNEQFF
TRBV5-6	NA	TRBJ2-2	NA	TGTGCCAGCAGCTTGAGGGTCAGGGCGAACACCGGGGAGCTGTTTTTT	CASSLRVRANTGELFF
TRBV9	NA	TRBJ1-3	NA	TGTGCCAGCAGCGTAGATTTTCGGCAGGGGAACACCATATATTTT	CASSVDFRQGNTIYF
TRBV7-9	NA	TRBJ2-7	once	TGTGCCAGCAGCACCGAGGGTTCGAAGGCGGGGCCCTACGAGCAGTACTTC	CASSTEGSKAGPYEQYF
TRBV2	TRBD1	TRBJ1-6	NA	TGTGCCAGCAGGGGGGACAGTACCTTACCCCTCCACTTT	CASRGDSTLPLHF
TRBV5-1	TRBD2	TRBJ2-2	NA	TGCGCCAGCAGCTTGGGGTCTAGCGGGGGGGCCGGCACCGGGGAGCTGTTTTTT	CASSLGSSGGAGTGELFF
TRBV2	NA	TRBJ1-1	once	TGTGCCAGCAGGCCAAATCCGGGCACTGAAGCTTTCTTT	CASRPNPGTEAFF
TRBV7-2	TRBD1	TRBJ1-3	NA	TGTGCCAGCAGCTTAGCCGGGACAGGCGGTGGAAACACCATATATTTT	CASSLAGTGGGNTIYF
TRBV2	TRBD1	TRBJ1-3	NA	TGTGCCAGCAGTGTACGGGACAGGGTTCTCAGAAACACCATATATTTT	CASSVRDRVLRNTIYF
TRBV5-6	TRBD1	TRBJ1-1	few	TGTGCCAGCAGCTTGGCGGCGGGGACAGGGCACACTGAAGCTTTCTTT	CASSLAAGTGHTEAFF
TRBV7-2	TRBD2	TRBJ2-7	NA	TGTGCCAGCAGCTTAGCGGGACTAACCTACGAGCAGTACTTC	CASSLAGLTYEQYF
TRBV25-1	NA	TRBJ2-7	NA	TGTGCCAGCAGTGGTCGGGGGGCCCCTCCCTACGAGCAGTACTTC	CASSGRGAPPYEQYF
TRBV5-6	TRBD1	TRBJ2-7	NA	TGTGCCAGCAGGCCCCGGGACAGGGTCTCCTCCTACGAGCAGTACTTC	CASRPRDRVSSYEQYF
TRBV13	NA	TRBJ1-4	NA	TGTGCCAGCAGCTCCGGACGGGAGGTAAATGAAAAACTGTTTTTT	CASSSGREVNEKLFF
TRBV10-3	TRBD1	TRBJ2-1	once	TGTGCCATCAAGGCCAAGGACAGGGCCTACAATGAGCAGTTCTTC	CAIKAKDRAYNEQFF
TRBV28	NA	TRBJ2-7	NA	TGTGCCAGCAGTCAGGGAGGAAACGAGCAGTACTTC	CASSQGGNEQYF
TRBV9	NA	TRBJ1-4	once	TGTGCCAGCAGCGTAGATAGGGGATTGGGTAATGAAAAACTGTTTTTT	CASSVDRGLGNEKLFF
TRBV5-4	TRBD1	TRBJ1-3	NA	TGTGCCAGCAGCTTGTTCCGCAGGGGGCTCCCTGGAAACACCATATATTTT	CASSLFRRGLPGNTIYF
TRBV6-6	TRBD1	TRBJ1-6	NA	TGTGCCAGCAGGAGGGACAGGGCCTCCTATAATTCACCCCTCCACTTT	CASRRDRASYNSPLHF
TRBV18	TRBD1	TRBJ2-5	NA	TGTGCCAGCTCACCGATTGACAGGGAAGAGACCCAGTACTTC	CASSPIDREETQYF